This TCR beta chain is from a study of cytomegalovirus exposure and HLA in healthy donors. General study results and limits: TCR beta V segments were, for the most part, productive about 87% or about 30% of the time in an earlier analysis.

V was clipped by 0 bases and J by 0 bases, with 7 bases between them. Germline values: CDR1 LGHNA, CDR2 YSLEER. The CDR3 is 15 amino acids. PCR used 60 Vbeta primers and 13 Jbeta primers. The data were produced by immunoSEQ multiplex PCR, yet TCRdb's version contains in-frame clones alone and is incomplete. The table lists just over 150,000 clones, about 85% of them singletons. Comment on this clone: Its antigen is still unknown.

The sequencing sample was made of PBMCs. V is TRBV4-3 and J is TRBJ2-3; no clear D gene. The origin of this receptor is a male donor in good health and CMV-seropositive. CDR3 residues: CASSQDYRSTDTQYF. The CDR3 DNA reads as TGCGCCAGCAGCCAAGACTACCGAAGCACAGATACGCAGTATTTT.